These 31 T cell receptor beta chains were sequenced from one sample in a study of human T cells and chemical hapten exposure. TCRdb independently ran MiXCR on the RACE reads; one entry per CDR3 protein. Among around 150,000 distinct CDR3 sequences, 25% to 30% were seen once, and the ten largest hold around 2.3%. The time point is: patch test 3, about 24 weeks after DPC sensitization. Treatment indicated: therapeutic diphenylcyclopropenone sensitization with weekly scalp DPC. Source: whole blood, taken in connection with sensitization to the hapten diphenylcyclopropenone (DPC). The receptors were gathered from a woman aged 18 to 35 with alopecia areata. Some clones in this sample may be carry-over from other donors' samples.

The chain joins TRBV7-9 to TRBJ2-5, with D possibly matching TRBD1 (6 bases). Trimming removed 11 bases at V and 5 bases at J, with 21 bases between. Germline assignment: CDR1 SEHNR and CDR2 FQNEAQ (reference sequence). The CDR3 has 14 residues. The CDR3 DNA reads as TGTGCCTCCCGCCCAATGAACAGGGACGAGACCCAGTACTTC. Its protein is CASRPMNRDETQYF.

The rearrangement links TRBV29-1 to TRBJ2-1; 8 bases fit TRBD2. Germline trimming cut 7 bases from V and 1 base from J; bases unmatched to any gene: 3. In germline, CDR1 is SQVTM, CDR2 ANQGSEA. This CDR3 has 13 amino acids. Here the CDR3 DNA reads TGCAGCGCACCTAGCGGGTCCTACAATGAGCAGTTCTTC. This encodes CSAPSGSYNEQFF.

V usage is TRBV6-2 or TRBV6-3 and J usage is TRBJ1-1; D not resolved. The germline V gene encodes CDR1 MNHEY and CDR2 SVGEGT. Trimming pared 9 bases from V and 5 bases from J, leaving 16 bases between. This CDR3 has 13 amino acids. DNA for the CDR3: TGTGCCAGTGGAAGTGGAGGTTGGACTGAAGCTTTCTTT. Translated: CASGSGGWTEAFF.

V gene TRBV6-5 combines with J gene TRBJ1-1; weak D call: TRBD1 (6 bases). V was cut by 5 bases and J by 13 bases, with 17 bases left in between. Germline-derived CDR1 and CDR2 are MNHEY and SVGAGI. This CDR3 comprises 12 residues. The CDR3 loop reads CASSQIGQLGFF. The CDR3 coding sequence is TGTGCCAGCAGTCAAATCGGACAGCTGGGTTTCTTT.

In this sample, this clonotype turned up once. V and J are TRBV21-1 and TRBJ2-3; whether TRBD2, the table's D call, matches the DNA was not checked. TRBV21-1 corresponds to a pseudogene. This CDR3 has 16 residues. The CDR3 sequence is CASSKGTPPGLDTQYF. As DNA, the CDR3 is TGTGCCAGCAGCAAAGGGACCCCCCCCGGACTAGATACGCAGTATTTT.

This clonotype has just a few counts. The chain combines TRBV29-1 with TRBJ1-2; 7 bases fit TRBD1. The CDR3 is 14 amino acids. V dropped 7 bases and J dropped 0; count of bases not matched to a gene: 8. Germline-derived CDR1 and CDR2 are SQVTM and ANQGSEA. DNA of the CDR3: TGCAGCGCCCAAGGACAGGAGTCTAACTATGGCTACACCTTC. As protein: CSAQGQESNYGYTF.

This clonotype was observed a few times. CDR3 region: CASSSSYEQFF. As DNA, the CDR3 is TGTGCCAGCAGTTCCAGCTATGAGCAGTTCTTC. The chain links TRBV6-2 or TRBV6-3 to TRBJ2-1; D is unclear. The CDR3 sequence is 11 residues long. Deletions cut 4 bases from V and 8 bases from J, with 6 bases between. In germline, CDR1 is MNHEY, CDR2 SVGEGT.

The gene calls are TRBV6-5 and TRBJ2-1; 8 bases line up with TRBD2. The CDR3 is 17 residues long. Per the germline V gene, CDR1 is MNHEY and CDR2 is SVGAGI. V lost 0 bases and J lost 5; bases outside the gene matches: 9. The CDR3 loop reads CASSYSGGRNPNNEQFF. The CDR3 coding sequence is TGTGCCAGCAGTTACTCGGGCGGGAGGAACCCTAACAATGAGCAGTTCTTC.

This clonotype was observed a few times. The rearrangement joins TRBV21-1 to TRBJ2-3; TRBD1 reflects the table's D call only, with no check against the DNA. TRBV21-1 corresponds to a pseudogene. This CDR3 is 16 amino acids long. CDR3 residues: CASSNICGRNTDTQYF. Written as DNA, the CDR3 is TGTGCCAGCAGCAATATTTGCGGGCGGAACACAGATACGCAGTATTTT.

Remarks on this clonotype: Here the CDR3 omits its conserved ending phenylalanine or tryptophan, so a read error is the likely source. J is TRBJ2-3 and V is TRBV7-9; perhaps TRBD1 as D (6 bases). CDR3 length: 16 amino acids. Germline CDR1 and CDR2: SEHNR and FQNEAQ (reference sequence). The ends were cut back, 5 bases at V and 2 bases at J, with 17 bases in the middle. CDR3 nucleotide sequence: TGTGCCAGCAGCCCCCCGGACAGACTTAACACAGATACGCAGTATCTT. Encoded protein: CASSPPDRLNTDTQYL.

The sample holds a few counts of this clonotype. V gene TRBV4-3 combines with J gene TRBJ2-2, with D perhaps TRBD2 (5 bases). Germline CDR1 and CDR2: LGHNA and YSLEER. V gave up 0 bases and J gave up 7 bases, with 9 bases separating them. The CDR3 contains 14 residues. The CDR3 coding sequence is TGCGCCAGCAGCCAAGATCTAGGGAGCGGGGAGCTGTTTTTT. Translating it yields CASSQDLGSGELFF.

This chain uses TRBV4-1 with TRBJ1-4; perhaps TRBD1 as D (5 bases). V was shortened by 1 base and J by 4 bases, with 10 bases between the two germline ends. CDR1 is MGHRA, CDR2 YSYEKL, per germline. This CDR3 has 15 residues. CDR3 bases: TGCGCCAGCAGCCAAGGCGACAGCCATAATGAAAAACTGTTTTTT. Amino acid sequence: CASSQGDSHNEKLFF.

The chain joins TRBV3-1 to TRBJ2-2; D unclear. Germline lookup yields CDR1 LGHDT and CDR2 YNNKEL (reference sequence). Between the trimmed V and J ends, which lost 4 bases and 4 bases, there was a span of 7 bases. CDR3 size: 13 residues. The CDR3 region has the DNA TGTGCCAGCAGCCCCAGACCCACCGGGGAGCTGTTTTTT. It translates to CASSPRPTGELFF.

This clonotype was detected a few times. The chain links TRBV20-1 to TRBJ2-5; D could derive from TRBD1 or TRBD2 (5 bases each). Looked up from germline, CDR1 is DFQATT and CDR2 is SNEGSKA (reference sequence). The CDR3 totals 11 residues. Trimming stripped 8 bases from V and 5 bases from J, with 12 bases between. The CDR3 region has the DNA TGCAGTTCAGGGACGTGGGAGACCCAGTACTTC. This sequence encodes CSSGTWETQYF.

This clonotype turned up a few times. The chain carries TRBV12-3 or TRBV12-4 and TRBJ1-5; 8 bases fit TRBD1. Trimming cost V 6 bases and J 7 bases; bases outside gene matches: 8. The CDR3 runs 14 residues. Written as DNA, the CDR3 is TGTGCCAGCAGGGACGACAGGGGACGGCAGCCCCAGCATTTT. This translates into CASRDDRGRQPQHF.

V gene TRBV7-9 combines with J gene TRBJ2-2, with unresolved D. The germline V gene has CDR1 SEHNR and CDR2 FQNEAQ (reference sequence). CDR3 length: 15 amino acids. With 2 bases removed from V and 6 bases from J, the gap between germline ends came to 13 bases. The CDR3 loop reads CASSLIELVAGELFF. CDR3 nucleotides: TGTGCCAGCAGCTTAATTGAGTTGGTAGCCGGGGAGCTGTTTTTT.

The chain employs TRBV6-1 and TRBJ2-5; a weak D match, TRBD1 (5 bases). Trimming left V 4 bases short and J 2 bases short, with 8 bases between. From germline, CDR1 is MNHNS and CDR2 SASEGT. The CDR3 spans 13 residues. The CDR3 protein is CASSGDRQETQYF. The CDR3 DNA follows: TGTGCCAGCAGTGGAGACAGACAAGAGACCCAGTACTTC.

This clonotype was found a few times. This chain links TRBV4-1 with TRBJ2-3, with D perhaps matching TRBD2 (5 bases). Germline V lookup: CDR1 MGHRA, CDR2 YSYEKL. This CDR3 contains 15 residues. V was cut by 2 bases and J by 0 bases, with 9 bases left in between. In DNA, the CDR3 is TGCGCCAGCAGCCAATACGAGGGTAGCACAGATACGCAGTATTTT. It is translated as CASSQYEGSTDTQYF.

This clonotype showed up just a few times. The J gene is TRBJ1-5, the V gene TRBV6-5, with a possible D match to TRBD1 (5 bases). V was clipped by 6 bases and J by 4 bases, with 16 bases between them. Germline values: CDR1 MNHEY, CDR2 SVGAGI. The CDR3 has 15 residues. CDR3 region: CASSQGAFGNQPQHF. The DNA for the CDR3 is TGTGCCAGCAGCCAAGGGGCTTTCGGAAATCAGCCCCAGCATTTT.

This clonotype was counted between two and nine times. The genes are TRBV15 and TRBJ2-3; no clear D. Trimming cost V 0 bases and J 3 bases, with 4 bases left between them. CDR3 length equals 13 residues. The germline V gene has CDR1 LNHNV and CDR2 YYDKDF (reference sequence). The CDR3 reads CATSRDATDTQYF. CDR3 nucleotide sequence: TGTGCCACCAGCAGAGACGCAACAGATACGCAGTATTTT. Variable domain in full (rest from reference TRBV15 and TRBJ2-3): DAMVIQNPRYQVTQFGKPVTLSCSQTLNHNVMYWYQQKSSQAPKLLFHYYDKDFNNEADTPDNFQSRRPNTSFCFLDIRSPGLGDTAMYLCATSRDATDTQYFGPGTRLTVL.

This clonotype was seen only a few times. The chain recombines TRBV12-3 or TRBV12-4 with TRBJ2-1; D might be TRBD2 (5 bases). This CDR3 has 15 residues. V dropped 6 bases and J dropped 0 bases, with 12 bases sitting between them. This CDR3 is CASRQRGFSYNEQFF. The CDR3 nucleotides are TGTGCCAGCAGACAACGGGGATTCTCCTACAATGAGCAGTTCTTC.

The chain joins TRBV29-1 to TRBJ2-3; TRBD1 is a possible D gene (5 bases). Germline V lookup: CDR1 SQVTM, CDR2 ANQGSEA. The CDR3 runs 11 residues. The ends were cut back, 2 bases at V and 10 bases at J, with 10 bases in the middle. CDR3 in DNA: TGCAGCGTTGAATTCACAGGAGCGCAGTATTTT. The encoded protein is CSVEFTGAQYF.

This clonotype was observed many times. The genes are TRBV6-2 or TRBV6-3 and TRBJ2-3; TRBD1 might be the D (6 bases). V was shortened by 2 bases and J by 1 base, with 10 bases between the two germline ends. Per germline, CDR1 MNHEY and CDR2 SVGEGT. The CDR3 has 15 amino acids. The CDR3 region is CASSYLRGRTDTQYF. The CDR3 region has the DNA TGTGCCAGCAGTTACCTCAGGGGCCGCACAGATACGCAGTATTTT.

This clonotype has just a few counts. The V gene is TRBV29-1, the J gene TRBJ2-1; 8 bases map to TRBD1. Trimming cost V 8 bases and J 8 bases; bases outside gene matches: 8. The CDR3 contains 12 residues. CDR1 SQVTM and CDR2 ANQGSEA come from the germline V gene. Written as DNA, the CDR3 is TGCAGCTGGACAGGGTCCGGAGATGAGCAGTTCTTC. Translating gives CSWTGSGDEQFF.

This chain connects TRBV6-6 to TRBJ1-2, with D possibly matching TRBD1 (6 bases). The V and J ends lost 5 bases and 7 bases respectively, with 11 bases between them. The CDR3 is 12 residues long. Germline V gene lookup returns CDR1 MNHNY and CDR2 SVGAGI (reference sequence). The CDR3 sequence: CASSNIRGGYTF. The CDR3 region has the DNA TGTGCCAGCAGTAACATCAGGGGTGGCTACACCTTC.

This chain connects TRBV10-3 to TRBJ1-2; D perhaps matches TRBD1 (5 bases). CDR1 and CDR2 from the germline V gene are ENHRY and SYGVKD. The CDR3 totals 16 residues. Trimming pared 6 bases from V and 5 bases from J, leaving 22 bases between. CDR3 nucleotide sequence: TGTGCCATCAGGACCGGGACGGGGAGTCCCCTATATGGCTACACCTTC. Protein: CAIRTGTGSPLYGYTF.

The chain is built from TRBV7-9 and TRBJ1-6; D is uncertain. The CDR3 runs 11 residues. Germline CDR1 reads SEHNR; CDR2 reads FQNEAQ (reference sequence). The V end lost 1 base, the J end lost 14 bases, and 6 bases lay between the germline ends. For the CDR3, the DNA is TGTGCCAGCAGCTTAGATTGGGCCCTCCACTTT. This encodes CASSLDWALHF.

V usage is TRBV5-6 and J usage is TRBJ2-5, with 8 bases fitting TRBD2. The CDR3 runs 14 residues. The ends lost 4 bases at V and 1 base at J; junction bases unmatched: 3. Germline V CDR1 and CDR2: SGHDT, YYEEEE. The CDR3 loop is CASSLSGVQETQYF. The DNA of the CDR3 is TGTGCCAGCAGCCTTAGCGGGGTCCAAGAGACCCAGTACTTC.

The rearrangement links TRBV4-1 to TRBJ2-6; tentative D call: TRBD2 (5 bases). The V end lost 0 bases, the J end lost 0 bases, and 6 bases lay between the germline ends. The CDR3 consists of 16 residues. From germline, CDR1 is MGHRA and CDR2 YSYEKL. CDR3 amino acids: CASSQDAGSGANVLTF. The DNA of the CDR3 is TGCGCCAGCAGCCAAGATGCGGGCTCTGGGGCCAACGTCCTGACTTTC.

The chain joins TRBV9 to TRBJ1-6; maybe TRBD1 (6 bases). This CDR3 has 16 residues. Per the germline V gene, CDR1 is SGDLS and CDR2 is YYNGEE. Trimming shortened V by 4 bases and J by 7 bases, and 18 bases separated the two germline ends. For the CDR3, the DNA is TGTGCCAGCAGCCCCCCCGGGGTCGGGGGCAATTCACCCCTCCACTTT. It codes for CASSPPGVGGNSPLHF.

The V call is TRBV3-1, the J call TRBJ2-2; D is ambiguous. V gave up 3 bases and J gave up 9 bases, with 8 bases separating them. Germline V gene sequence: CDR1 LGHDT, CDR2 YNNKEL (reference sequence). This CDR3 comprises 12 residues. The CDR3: CASSQVGRELFF. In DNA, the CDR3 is TGTGCCAGCAGCCAGGTGGGGAGGGAGCTGTTTTTT.